This record looks at one T cell receptor (beta chain) sequence and its context. This entry comes from a study of T cell changes during pregnancy in multiple sclerosis. TCRdb keeps only in-frame clones here, not all; method: immunoSEQ multiplex PCR. The table shows some 51,000 clones, with around 94% occurring only once. Trimming took 5 bases from V and 5 from J; bases not matched to a gene: 14. The CDR3 totals 16 residues. Germline CDR1 reads LNHNV; CDR2 reads YYDKDF (reference sequence). This chain links TRBV15 with TRBJ2-5; 7 nucleotides match TRBD1. The receptor's source is a female donor with multiple sclerosis, enrolled in a pregnancy study. The sample here was CD4+ T cells from peripheral blood mononuclear cells, taken in the second trimester of pregnancy. CDR3 protein: CATSPGDSQAWETQYF. DNA of the CDR3: TGTGCCACCAGCCCTGGGGACAGCCAGGCGTGGGAGACCCAGTACTTC. The complete variable domain, with remaining parts taken from reference TRBV15 and TRBJ2-5, reads DAMVIQNPRYQVTQFGKPVTLSCSQTLNHNVMYWYQQKSSQAPKLLFHYYDKDFNNEADTPDNFQSRRPNTSFCFLDIRSPGLGDTAMYLCATSPGDSQAWETQYFGPGTRLLVL.